The present T cell receptor (beta chain) was sequenced within a study of cytomegalovirus exposure and HLA in healthy donors. Study-wide context: Around 85 million unique TCR sequences came from HLA-typed donors in an early release.

PCR amplification relied on 60 Vbeta primers (plus 13 Jbeta primers). Method: immunoSEQ multiplex PCR; TCRdb's copy keeps in-frame clones and lacks some. This table has about 150,000 clones, more than 80% appearing once. CDR1 is MDHEN, CDR2 SYDVKM, per germline. The CDR3 length is 14 residues. The trim removed 6 bases at V and 3 bases at J, leaving 3 bases unmatched. This TCR was sampled from a male donor in good health and CMV-seronegative. Sequenced: PBMCs. The chain has TRBV28 and TRBJ2-1; 9 positions agree with TRBD2. The CDR3 here is CASSGTSSYNEQFF. CDR3 bases: TGTGCCAGCAGCGGGACTAGCAGCTACAATGAGCAGTTCTTC.